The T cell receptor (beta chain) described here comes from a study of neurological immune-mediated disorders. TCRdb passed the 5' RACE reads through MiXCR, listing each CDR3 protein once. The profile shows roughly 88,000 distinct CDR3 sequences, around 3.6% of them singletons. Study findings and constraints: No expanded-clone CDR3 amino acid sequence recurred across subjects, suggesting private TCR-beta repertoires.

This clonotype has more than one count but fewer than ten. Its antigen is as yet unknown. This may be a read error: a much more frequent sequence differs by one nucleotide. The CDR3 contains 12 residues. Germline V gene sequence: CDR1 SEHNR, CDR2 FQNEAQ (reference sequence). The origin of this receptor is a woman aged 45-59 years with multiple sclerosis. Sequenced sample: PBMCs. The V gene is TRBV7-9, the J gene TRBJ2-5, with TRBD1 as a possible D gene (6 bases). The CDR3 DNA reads TGTGCCAGCAGTCTAGGGGGAGAGAACCAGTACTTC. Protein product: CASSLGGENQYF. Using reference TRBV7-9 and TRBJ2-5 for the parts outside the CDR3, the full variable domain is DTGVSQNPRHKITKRGQNVTFRCDPISEHNRLYWYRQTLGQGPEFLTYFQNEAQLEKSRLLSDRFSAERPKGSFSTLEIQRTEQGDSAMYLCASSLGGENQYFGPGTRLLVL.